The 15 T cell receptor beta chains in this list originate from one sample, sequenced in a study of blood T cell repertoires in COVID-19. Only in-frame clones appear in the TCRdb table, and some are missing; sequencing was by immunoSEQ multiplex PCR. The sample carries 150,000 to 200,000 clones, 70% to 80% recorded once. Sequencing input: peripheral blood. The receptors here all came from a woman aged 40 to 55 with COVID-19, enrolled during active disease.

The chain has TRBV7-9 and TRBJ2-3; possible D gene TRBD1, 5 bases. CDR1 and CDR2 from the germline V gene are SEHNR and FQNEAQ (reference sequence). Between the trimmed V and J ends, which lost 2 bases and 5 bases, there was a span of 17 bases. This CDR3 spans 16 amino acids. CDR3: CASSLLGLVGKDTQYF. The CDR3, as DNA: TGTGCCAGCAGCTTACTGGGGCTAGTGGGGAAAGATACGCAGTATTTT.

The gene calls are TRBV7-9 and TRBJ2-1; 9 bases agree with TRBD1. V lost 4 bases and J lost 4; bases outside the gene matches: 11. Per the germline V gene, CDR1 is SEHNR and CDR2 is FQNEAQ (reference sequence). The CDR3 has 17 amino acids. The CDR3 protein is CASSSTDRGPTYNEQFF. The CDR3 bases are TGTGCCAGCAGCTCAACGGACAGGGGTCCAACTTACAATGAGCAGTTCTTC. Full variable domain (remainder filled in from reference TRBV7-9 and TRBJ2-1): DTGVSQNPRHKITKRGQNVTFRCDPISEHNRLYWYRQTLGQGPEFLTYFQNEAQLEKSRLLSDRFSAERPKGSFSTLEIQRTEQGDSAMYLCASSSTDRGPTYNEQFFGPGTRLTVL.

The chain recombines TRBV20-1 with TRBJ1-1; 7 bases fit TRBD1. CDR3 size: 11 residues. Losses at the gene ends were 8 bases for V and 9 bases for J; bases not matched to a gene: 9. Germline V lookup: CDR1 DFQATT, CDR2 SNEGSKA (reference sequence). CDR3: CSRFGQVKAFF. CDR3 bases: TGCAGTCGCTTCGGACAGGTGAAAGCTTTCTTT.

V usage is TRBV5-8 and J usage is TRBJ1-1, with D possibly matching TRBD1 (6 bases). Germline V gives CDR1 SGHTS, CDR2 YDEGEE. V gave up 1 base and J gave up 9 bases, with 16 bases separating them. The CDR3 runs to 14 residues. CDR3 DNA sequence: TGTGCCAGCAGCTTGTGGAGCCTAGGACAGCAAGCTTTCTTT. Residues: CASSLWSLGQQAFF.

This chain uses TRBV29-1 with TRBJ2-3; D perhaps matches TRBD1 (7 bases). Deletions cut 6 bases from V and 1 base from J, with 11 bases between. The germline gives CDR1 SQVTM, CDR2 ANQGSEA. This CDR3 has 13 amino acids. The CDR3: CSVGRGGTDTQYF. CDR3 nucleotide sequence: TGCAGCGTCGGCAGGGGGGGCACAGATACGCAGTATTTT.

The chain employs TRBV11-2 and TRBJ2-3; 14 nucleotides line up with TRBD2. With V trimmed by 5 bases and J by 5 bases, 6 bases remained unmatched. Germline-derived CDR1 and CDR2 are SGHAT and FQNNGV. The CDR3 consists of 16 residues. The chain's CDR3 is CASSRGLAGAVDTQYF. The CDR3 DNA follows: TGTGCCAGCAGCCGGGGACTAGCGGGAGCGGTAGATACGCAGTATTTT.

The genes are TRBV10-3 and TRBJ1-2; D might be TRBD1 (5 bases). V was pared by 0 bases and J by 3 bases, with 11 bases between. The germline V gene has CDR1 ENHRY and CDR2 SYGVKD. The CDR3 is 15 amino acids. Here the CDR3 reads CAISESRRGDYGYTF. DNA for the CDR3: TGTGCCATCAGTGAGTCGAGGAGGGGTGACTATGGCTACACCTTC.

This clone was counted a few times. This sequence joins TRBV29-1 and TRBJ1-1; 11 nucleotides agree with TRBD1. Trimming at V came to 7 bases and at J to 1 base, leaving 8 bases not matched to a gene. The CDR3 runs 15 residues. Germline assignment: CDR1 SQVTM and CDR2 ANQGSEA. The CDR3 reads CSAEGTGGANTEAFF. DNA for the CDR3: TGCAGCGCTGAGGGGACAGGGGGAGCGAACACTGAAGCTTTCTTT.

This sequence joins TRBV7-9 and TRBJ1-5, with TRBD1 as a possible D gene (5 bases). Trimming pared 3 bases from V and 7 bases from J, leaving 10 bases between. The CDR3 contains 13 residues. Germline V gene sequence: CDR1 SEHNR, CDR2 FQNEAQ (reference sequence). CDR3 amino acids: CASSFGGGQPQHF. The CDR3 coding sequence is TGTGCCAGCAGCTTCGGGGGAGGCCAGCCCCAGCATTTT.

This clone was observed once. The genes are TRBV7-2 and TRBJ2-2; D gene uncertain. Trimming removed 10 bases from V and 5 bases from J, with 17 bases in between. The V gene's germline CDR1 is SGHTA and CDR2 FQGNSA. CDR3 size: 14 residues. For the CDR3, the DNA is TGTGCCATCAGTCGTGGGCAGGTGACCGGGGAGCTGTTTTTT. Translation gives CAISRGQVTGELFF.

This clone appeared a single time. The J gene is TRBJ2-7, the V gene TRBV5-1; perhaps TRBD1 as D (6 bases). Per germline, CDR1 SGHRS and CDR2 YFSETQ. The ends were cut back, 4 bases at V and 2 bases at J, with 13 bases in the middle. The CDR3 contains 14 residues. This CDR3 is CASSQDSSAYEQYF. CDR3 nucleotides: TGCGCCAGCAGCCAGGACAGTTCGGCCTACGAGCAGTACTTC.

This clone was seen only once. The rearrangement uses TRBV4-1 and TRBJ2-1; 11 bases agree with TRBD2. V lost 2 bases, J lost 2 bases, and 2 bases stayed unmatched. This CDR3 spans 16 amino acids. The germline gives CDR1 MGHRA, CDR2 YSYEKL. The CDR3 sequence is CASSQSSGGTYNEQFF. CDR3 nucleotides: TGCGCCAGCAGCCAATCTAGCGGGGGGACCTACAATGAGCAGTTCTTC.

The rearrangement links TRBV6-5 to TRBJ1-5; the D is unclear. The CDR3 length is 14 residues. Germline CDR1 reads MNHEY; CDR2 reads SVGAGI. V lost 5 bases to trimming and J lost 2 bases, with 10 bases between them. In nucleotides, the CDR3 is TGTGCCAGCAGTCCAGTCCCCGGCAATCAGCCCCAGCATTTT. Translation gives CASSPVPGNQPQHF.

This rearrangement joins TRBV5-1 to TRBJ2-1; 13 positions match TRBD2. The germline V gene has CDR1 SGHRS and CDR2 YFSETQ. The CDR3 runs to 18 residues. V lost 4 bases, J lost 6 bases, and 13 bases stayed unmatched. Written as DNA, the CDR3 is TGCGCCAGCAGCCTACTGACAGGACTAGCGGGGGTGGGCAATGAGCAGTTCTTC. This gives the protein CASSLLTGLAGVGNEQFF.

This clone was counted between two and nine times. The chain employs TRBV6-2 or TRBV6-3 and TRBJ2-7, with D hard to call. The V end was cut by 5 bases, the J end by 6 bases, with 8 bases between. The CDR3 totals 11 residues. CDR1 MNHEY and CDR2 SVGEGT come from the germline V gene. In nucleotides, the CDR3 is TGTGCCAGCAGTCCCCGGGTCGAGCAGTACTTC. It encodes CASSPRVEQYF.